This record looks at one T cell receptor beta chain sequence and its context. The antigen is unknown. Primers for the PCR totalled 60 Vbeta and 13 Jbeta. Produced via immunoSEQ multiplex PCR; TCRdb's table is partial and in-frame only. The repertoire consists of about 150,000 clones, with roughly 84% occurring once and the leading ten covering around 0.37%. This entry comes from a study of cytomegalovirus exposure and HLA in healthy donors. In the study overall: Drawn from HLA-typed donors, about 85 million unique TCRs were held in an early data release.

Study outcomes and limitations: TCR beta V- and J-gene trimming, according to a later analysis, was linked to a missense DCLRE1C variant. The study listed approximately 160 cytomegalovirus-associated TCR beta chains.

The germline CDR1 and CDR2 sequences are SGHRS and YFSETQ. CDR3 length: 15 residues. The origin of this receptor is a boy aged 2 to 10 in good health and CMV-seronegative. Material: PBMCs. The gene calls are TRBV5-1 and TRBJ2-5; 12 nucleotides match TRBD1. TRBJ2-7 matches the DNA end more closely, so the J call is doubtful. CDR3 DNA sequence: TGCGCCAGCAGCTCGGGACAGGGGGCGACCTACGAGCAGTACTTC. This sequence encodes CASSSGQGATYEQYF.